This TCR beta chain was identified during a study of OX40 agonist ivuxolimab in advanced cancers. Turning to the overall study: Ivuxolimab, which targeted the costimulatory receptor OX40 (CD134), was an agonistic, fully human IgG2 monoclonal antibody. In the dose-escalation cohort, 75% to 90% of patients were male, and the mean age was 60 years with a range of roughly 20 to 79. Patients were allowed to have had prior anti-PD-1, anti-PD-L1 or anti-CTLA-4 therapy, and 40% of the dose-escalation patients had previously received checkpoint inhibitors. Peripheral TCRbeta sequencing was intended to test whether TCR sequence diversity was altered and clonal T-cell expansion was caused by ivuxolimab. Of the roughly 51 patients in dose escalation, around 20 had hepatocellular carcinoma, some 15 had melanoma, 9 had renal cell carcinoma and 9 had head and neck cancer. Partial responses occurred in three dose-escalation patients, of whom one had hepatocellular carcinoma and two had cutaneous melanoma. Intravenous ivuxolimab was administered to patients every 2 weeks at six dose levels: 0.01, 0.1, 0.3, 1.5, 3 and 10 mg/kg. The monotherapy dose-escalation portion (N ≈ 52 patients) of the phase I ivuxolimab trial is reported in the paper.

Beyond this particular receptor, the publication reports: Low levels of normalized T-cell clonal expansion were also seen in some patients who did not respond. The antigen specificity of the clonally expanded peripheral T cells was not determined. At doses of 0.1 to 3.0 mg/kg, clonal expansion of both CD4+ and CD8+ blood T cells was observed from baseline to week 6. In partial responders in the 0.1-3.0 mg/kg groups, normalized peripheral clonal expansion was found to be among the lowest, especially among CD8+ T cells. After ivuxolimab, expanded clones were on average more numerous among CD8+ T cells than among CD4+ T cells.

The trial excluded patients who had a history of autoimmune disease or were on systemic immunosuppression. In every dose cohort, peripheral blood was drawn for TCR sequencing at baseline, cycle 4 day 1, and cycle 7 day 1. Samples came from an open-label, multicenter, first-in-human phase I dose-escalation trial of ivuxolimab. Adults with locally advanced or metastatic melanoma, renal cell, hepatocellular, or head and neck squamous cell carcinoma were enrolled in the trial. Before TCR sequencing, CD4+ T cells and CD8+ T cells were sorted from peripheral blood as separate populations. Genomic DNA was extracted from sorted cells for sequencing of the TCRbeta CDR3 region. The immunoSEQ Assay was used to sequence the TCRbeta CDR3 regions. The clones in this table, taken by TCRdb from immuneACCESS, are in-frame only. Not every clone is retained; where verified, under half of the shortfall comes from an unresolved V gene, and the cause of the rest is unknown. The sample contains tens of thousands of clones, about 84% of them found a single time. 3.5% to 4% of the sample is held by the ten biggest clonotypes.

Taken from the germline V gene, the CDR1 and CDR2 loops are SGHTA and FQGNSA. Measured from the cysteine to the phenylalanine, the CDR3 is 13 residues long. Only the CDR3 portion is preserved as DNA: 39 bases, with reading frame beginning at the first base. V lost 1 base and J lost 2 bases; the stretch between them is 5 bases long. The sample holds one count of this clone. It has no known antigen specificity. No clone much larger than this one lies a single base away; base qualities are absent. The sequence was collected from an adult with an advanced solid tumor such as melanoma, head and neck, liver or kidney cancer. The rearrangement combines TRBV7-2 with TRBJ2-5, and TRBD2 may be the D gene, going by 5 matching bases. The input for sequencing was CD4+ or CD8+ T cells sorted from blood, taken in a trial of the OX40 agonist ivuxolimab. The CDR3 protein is CASSLGGQETQYF. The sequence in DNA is TGTGCCAGCAGCTTAGGCGGGCAAGAGACCCAGTACTTC. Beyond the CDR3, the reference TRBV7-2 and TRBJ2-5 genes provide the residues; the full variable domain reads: GAGVSQSPSNKVTEKGKDVELRCDPISGHTALYWYRQSLGQGLEFLIYFQGNSAPDKSGLPSDRFSAERTGGSVSTLTIQRTQQEDSAVYLCASSLGGQETQYFGPGTRLLVL.